This TCR beta chain is drawn from a study of immune evolution from preneoplasia to lung adenocarcinoma. For this clone: What it binds is unknown.

Generated by immunoSEQ multiplex PCR, the TCRdb table keeps only in-frame clones and is missing some. The table shows some 3,300 clones, with around three quarters occurring only once. Study-wide points: Clonality was highest in normal lung, lower in later-stage lesions apparently. Normal lung had the highest top T cell clone frequencies.

Patients had resection in Japan or China between about 2014 and 2018. Two lung cancer pathologists independently confirmed each histologic diagnosis. Trimming removed 5 bases from V and 9 bases from J, with 20 bases in between. The CDR3 spans 15 residues. Per germline, CDR1 MDHEN and CDR2 SYDVKM. This sequence was found in a person aged 60-80 years with lung adenocarcinoma. Input material: FFPE adjacent normal lung tissue. V and J are TRBV28 and TRBJ2-1; D tentatively fits TRBD1 or TRBD2 (5 bases each). For the CDR3, the DNA is TGTGCCAGCAGTCCAATAAATAATCCAGGGACTGAGCAGTTCTTC. It translates to CASSPINNPGTEQFF.